One and the same sample provided the 9 T cell receptor beta chains below, sequenced in a study of cytomegalovirus exposure and HLA in healthy donors. PCR amplification relied on 60 Vbeta primers (plus 13 Jbeta primers). Using immunoSEQ multiplex PCR, the repertoire was profiled, and TCRdb retains in-frame clones only, with some absent. The table lists around 50,000 clones, around four fifths of them singletons. Sequenced material: PBMCs. The receptor source for this set is a man aged 45 to 65 in good health and CMV-seronegative.

The CDR3 spells CASSLRGANYGYTF. The CDR3 bases are TGCGCCAGCAGCTTACGGGGGGCTAACTATGGCTACACCTTC. This rearrangement joins TRBV5-1 to TRBJ1-2, with a weak D call TRBD1 (5 bases). Trimming removed 2 bases from V and 0 bases from J, with 8 bases in between. There are 14 residues in the CDR3. Germline-derived CDR1 and CDR2 are SGHRS and YFSETQ.

V is TRBV2 and J is TRBJ2-7, with 8 bases matching TRBD1. The germline CDR1 and CDR2 sequences are SNHLY and FYNNEI. The CDR3 runs 15 residues. Trimming took 6 bases from V and 0 from J; bases not matched to a gene: 7. CDR3 in amino acids: CASRLEGQGSYEQYF. The CDR3 DNA reads as TGTGCCAGCAGATTGGAAGGACAGGGCTCCTACGAGCAGTACTTC. Based on the CDR3 plus reference TRBV2 and TRBJ2-7, the full variable domain is EPEVTQTPSHQVTQMGQEVILRCVPISNHLYFYWYRQILGQKVEFLVSFYNNEISEKSEIFDDQFSVERPDGSNFTLKIRSTKLEDSAMYFCASRLEGQGSYEQYFGPGTRLTVT.

The chain recombines TRBV19 with TRBJ1-6; tentative D call: TRBD1 (5 bases). The germline CDR1 and CDR2 sequences are LNHDA and SQIVND (reference sequence). Trimming took 6 bases from V and 16 from J, leaving 19 bases between them. This CDR3 contains 13 residues. The CDR3 protein is CASRTQSARALHF. In DNA form, the CDR3 reads TGTGCCAGTAGAACTCAATCGGCCAGGGCACTCCACTTT.

This chain joins TRBV6-1 and TRBJ2-1; D remains ambiguous. The CDR3 runs 12 residues. Germline lookup yields CDR1 MNHNS and CDR2 SASEGT. Trimming pared 4 bases from V and 7 bases from J, leaving 8 bases between. CDR3 loop: CASSGYLNEQFF. In DNA, the CDR3 is TGTGCCAGCAGTGGTTATCTGAATGAGCAGTTCTTC.

This chain joins TRBV7-2 and TRBJ1-3; D is ambiguous. The CDR3 consists of 16 residues. V shed 5 bases and J shed 0 bases, with 14 bases lying between them. Germline V gene data show CDR1 as SGHTA and CDR2 as FQGNSA. This chain's CDR3 is CASSQSGSGSGNTIYF. The CDR3 bases are TGTGCCAGCAGCCAGTCGGGCAGCGGCTCTGGAAACACCATATATTTT.

This clone has a handful of counts. The chain carries TRBV23-1 and TRBJ1-2; TRBD1 aligns across 9 bases. TRBV23-1 is sorted into the ORF group, with uncertain function. V was pared by 2 bases and J by 4 bases, with 2 bases of the junction left unmatched. This CDR3 region has 14 residues. The DNA for the CDR3 is TGCGCCAGCAGTCAACACAGGGGGCCCTATGGCTACACCTTC. It codes for CASSQHRGPYGYTF.

This chain joins TRBV6-4 and TRBJ1-2, with D perhaps TRBD1 (5 bases). This CDR3 has 17 residues. Germline V gene sequence: CDR1 MRHNA, CDR2 SNTAGT. Trimming cost V 4 bases and J 2 bases, with 20 bases left between them. The CDR3 coding sequence is TGTGCCAGCAGTGCTGGGGCACACGGAACCCAGAACTATGGCTACACCTTC. It translates to CASSAGAHGTQNYGYTF.

The chain carries TRBV27 and TRBJ2-1; TRBD1 is a possible D gene (6 bases). From germline, CDR1 is MNHEY and CDR2 SMNVEV (reference sequence). The ends were cut back, 7 bases at V and 0 bases at J, with 16 bases in the middle. There are 16 residues in the CDR3. The CDR3 sequence is CASTSGHLSSYNEQFF. The CDR3 nucleotides read TGTGCCAGCACCTCGGGACACCTGAGCTCCTACAATGAGCAGTTCTTC.

This chain uses TRBV7-2 with TRBJ2-7, with 8 bases matching TRBD1. Germline V gives CDR1 SGHTA, CDR2 FQGNSA. With 2 bases clipped from V and 6 bases from J, the junction kept 6 bases outside the gene matches. The CDR3 covers 14 residues. The CDR3 DNA reads TGTGCCAGCAGCTTAATGACAGGGGCCGGCGAGCAGTACTTC. It specifies CASSLMTGAGEQYF.